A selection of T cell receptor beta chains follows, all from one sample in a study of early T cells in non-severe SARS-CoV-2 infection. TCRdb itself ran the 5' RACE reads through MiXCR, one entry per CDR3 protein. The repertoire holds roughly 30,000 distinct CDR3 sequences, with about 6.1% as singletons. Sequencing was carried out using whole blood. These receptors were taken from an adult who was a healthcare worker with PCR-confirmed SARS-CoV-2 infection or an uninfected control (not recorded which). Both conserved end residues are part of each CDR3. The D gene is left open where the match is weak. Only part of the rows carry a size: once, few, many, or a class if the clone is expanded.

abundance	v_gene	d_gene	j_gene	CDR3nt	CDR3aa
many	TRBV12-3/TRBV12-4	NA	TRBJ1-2	TGTGCCAGCAGAATGCACCATAACTATGGCTACACCTTC	CASRMHHNYGYTF
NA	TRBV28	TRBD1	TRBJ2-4	TGTGCCAGCAGTTTCTACGACAGGGCCCCCCCAGCCAAAAACATTCAGTACTTC	CASSFYDRAPPAKNIQYF
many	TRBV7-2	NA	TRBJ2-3	TGTGCCAGCAGCCGTGGGACTCTCACAGATACGCAGTATTTT	CASSRGTLTDTQYF
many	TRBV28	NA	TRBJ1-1	TGTGCCAGCAGTTTGGTAGGGACCACTGAAGCTTTCTTT	CASSLVGTTEAFF
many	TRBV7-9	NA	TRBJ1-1	TGTGCCAGCAGCCGAGTACAGGGAGGTGCGCACACTGAAGCTTTCTTT	CASSRVQGGAHTEAFF
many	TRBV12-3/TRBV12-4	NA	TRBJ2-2	TGTGCCAGCAGTTTGGGGTCAAACACCGGGGAGCTGTTTTTT	CASSLGSNTGELFF
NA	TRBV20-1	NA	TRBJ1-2	TGCAGTGCCGCGGGCCCCTATGGCTACACCTTC	CSAAGPYGYTF
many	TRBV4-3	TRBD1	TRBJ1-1	TGCGCCAGCAGCCAAGTCTACAGGGGAGAGCACACTGAAGCTTTCTTT	CASSQVYRGEHTEAFF
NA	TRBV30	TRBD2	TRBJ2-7	TGTGCCTGGAGTTACCGAGCGGGGCCTACCTACGAGCAGTACTTC	CAWSYRAGPTYEQYF
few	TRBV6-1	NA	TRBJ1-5	TGTGCCAGCAGTGAAGTTCAAAATCAGCCCCAGCATTTT	CASSEVQNQPQHF
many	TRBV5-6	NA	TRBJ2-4	TGTGCCAGCAGCTTGGTAGGGGGAGACTTAGCCAAAAACATTCAGTACTTC	CASSLVGGDLAKNIQYF
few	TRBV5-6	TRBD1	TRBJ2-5	TGTGCCAGCAGCTCCGGGACAGGTAGTGAGACCCAGTACTTC	CASSSGTGSETQYF
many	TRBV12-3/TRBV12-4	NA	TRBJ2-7	TGTGCCAGCAGTTTAGAAGCAGGGCCAGGAGGGGAGTACTTC	CASSLEAGPGGEYF
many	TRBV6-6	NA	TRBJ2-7	TGTGCCAGCAGTTACTCGTTAGATATCAACAGTCGGGCGAACGAGCAGTACTTC	CASSYSLDINSRANEQYF
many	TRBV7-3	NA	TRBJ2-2	TGTGCCAGCAGTGACACTAGCAACACCGGGGAGCTGTTTTTT	CASSDTSNTGELFF
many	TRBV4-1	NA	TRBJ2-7	TGCGCCAGCAGCCAAGATAACGGCGAGAGCTCCTACGAGCAGTACTTC	CASSQDNGESSYEQYF
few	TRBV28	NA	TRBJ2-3	TGTGCCAGCAGCTCCCCGGAAGGTAGCGGAACAGATACGCAGTATTTT	CASSSPEGSGTDTQYF